The 13 T cell receptor beta chains given below trace back to one sample, sequenced in a study of CD8 T cells in ankylosing spondylitis. TCRdb passed the 5' RACE reads through MiXCR, listing each CDR3 protein once. The sample includes some 130,000 distinct CDR3 sequences, roughly 6.6% of them seen just once. The source material was blood, either unsorted or a sorted T cell fraction (not recorded which). The receptors stem from a female donor with ankylosing spondylitis or in good health (not recorded which).

This clonotype was observed at least ten times. The chain carries TRBV2 and TRBJ2-3; D gene unclear. CDR1 and CDR2 (germline): SNHLY, FYNNEI. This CDR3 contains 14 residues. Trimming cost V 2 bases and J 6 bases, with 12 bases left between them. As DNA, the CDR3 is TGTGCCAGCAGTGAATCGCCCCAATCGGATACGCAGTATTTT. It yields the protein CASSESPQSDTQYF. Supplemented by reference TRBV2 and TRBJ2-3, the full variable domain reads EPEVTQTPSHQVTQMGQEVILRCVPISNHLYFYWYRQILGQKVEFLVSFYNNEISEKSEIFDDQFSVERPDGSNFTLKIRSTKLEDSAMYFCASSESPQSDTQYFGPGTRLTVL.

This clonotype was recorded many times. The V call is TRBV5-1, the J call TRBJ2-2; no clear D. Trimming shortened V by 2 bases and J by 3 bases, and 14 bases separated the two germline ends. Germline V gene sequence: CDR1 SGHRS, CDR2 YFSETQ. This CDR3 region has 16 residues. The CDR3 loop is CASSFGAGLDTGELFF. In DNA, the CDR3 is TGCGCCAGCAGCTTTGGAGCAGGATTGGACACCGGGGAGCTGTTTTTT.

This clonotype was observed at least ten times. V usage is TRBV3-1 and J usage is TRBJ1-2, with TRBD1 as a possible D gene (5 bases). The CDR3 sequence is 18 residues long. Germline V CDR1 and CDR2: LGHDT, YNNKEL (reference sequence). Trimming pared 1 base from V and 3 bases from J, leaving 21 bases between. In DNA, the CDR3 is TGTGCCAGCAGCCAAGTAAGCAGGGAAGGTATCTACGACTATGGCTACACCTTC. It is translated as CASSQVSREGIYDYGYTF.

There are many counts of this clonotype. V is TRBV25-1 and J is TRBJ2-7, with D uncertain. The V gene's germline CDR1 is MGHDK and CDR2 SYGVNS. CDR3 length: 14 amino acids. V dropped 2 bases and J dropped 2 bases, with 10 bases sitting between them. Here the CDR3 reads CASSERAGPYEQYF. For the CDR3, the DNA is TGTGCCAGCAGTGAAAGGGCCGGACCCTACGAGCAGTACTTC.

This clonotype was picked up many times. The V and J genes are TRBV2 and TRBJ2-3; possibly TRBD2 for D (6 bases). The CDR3 has 14 residues. The V gene lost 5 bases and the J gene lost 4 bases, with 13 bases spanning the gap. Germline V gene lookup returns CDR1 SNHLY and CDR2 FYNNEI. The CDR3 protein is CASSLLAGADTQYF. The CDR3 DNA sequence: TGTGCCAGCAGTCTACTAGCAGGCGCAGATACGCAGTATTTT.

V is TRBV30 and J is TRBJ1-5; perhaps TRBD1 as D (5 bases). From germline, CDR1 is GTSNPN and CDR2 SVGIG (reference sequence). The V gene lost 5 bases and the J gene lost 1 base, with 12 bases spanning the gap. The length of the CDR3 is 14 residues. For the CDR3, the DNA is TGTGCCTGGGCGCGACAGCTCAGCAATCAGCCCCAGCATTTT. Protein product: CAWARQLSNQPQHF.

Many counts were recorded for this clonotype. This rearrangement joins TRBV5-1 to TRBJ1-1, with D perhaps TRBD1 (6 bases). Deletions cut 6 bases from V and 0 bases from J, with 12 bases between. The CDR3 contains 14 residues. Germline lookup yields CDR1 SGHRS and CDR2 YFSETQ. The CDR3 reads CASNTGAVNTEAFF. CDR3 sequence (DNA): TGCGCCAGCAACACGGGGGCTGTGAACACTGAAGCTTTCTTT.

This clonotype was counted at least ten times. The chain is built from TRBV4-1 and TRBJ2-1; D not certain. The CDR3 has 13 residues. The V gene's germline CDR1 is MGHRA and CDR2 YSYEKL. Trimming removed 4 bases at V and 3 bases at J, with 7 bases between. The CDR3 DNA follows: TGCGCCAGCAGCCTAGCATACTACAATGAGCAGTTCTTC. Protein product: CASSLAYYNEQFF.

This clonotype was observed many times. The chain employs TRBV7-8 and TRBJ1-2; D is unresolved. The CDR3 loop spans 14 amino acids. Germline loops: CDR1 SGHVS, CDR2 FQNEAQ. Trimming left V 1 base short and J 4 bases short, with 10 bases between. This CDR3 is CASSLGAPGYGYTF. The CDR3 DNA reads as TGTGCCAGCAGCTTAGGGGCCCCGGGCTATGGCTACACCTTC.

This clonotype was recorded many times. This rearrangement joins TRBV4-1 to TRBJ2-1, with 10 positions matching TRBD1. The CDR3 sequence is 13 residues long. The germline CDR1 and CDR2 sequences are MGHRA and YSYEKL. V trimming: 3 bases; J trimming: 10 bases; junction bases outside the gene matches: 3. Here the CDR3 reads CASSQDRGWEQFF. CDR3 DNA: TGCGCCAGCAGCCAGGACAGGGGGTGGGAGCAGTTCTTC.

This clonotype occurred many times. This chain joins TRBV9 and TRBJ1-1, with D hard to call. Looked up from germline, CDR1 is SGDLS and CDR2 is YYNGEE. The CDR3 totals 14 residues. The V end was cut by 0 bases, the J end by 11 bases, with 17 bases between. The CDR3 loop is CASSVDVSSKMAFF. CDR3 DNA sequence: TGTGCCAGCAGCGTAGACGTGTCAAGTAAAATGGCTTTCTTT.

This clonotype was observed at least ten times. This chain links TRBV29-1 with TRBJ1-1; D remains ambiguous. This CDR3 comprises 13 residues. V was cut by 4 bases and J by 2 bases, with 11 bases left in between. CDR1 is SQVTM, CDR2 ANQGSEA, per germline. The CDR3 DNA is TGCAGCGTTGCAAAACTCCTAAACACTGAAGCTTTCTTT. It is translated as CSVAKLLNTEAFF.

Ten or more counts support this clonotype. The chain employs TRBV6-1 and TRBJ1-2; tentatively, D is TRBD1 (5 bases). The V end lost 5 bases, the J end lost 3 bases, and 13 bases lay between the germline ends. This CDR3 is 14 amino acids long. Germline CDR1 MNHNS, CDR2 SASEGT. The CDR3 DNA follows: TGTGCCAGCAGTCATGAAGGGACCTACTATGGCTACACCTTC. Its protein is CASSHEGTYYGYTF.